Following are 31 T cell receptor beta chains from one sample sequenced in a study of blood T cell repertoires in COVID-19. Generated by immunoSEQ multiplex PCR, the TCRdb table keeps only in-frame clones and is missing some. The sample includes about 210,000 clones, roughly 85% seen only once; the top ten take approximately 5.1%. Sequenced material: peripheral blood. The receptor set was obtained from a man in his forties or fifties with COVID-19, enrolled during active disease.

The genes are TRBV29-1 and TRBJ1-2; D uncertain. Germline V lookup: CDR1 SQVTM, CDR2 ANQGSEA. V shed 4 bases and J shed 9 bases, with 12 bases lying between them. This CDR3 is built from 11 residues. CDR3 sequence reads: CSVGTARSYTF. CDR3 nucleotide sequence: TGCAGCGTTGGAACAGCTCGGAGCTACACCTTC.

CDR3 sequence reads: CASSPGPGDGYTF. In nucleotides, the CDR3 is TGTGCCAGCAGCCCAGGCCCAGGGGATGGCTACACCTTC. The chain joins TRBV5-6 to TRBJ1-2; weak D call: TRBD1 (6 bases). The germline V and J ends were trimmed by 4 bases and 6 bases, with 13 bases remaining between them. The germline V gene encodes CDR1 SGHDT and CDR2 YYEEEE. The CDR3 totals 13 residues.

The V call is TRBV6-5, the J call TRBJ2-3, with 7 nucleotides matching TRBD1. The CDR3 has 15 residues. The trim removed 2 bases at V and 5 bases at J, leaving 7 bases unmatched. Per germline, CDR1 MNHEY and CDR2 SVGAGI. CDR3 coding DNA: TGTGCCAGCAGTTACGAGGGGGCAACCCAAGATACGCAGTATTTT. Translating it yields CASSYEGATQDTQYF.

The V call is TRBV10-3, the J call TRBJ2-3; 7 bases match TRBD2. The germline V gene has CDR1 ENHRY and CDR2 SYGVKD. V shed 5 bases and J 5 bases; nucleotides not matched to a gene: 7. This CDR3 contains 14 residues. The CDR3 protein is CAISLGGGGDTQYF. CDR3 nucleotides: TGTGCCATCAGTTTGGGCGGGGGAGGAGATACGCAGTATTTT.

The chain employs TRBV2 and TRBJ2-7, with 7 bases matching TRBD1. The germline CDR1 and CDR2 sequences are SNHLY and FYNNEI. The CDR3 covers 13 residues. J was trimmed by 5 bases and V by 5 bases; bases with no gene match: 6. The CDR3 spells CASSPRRGHEQYF. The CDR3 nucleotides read TGTGCCAGCAGTCCTCGTAGGGGGCACGAGCAGTACTTC.

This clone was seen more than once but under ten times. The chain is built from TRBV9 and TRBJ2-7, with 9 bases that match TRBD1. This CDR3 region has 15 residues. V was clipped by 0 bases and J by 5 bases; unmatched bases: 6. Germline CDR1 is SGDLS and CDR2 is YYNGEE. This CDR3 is CASSVAGTGPHEQYF. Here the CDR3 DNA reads TGTGCCAGCAGCGTAGCGGGGACAGGGCCCCACGAGCAGTACTTC. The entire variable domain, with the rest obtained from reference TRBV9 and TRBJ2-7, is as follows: DSGVTQTPKHLITATGQRVTLRCSPRSGDLSVYWYQQSLDQGLQFLIQYYNGEERAKGNILERFSAQQFPDLHSELNLSSLELGDSALYFCASSVAGTGPHEQYFGPGTRLTVT.

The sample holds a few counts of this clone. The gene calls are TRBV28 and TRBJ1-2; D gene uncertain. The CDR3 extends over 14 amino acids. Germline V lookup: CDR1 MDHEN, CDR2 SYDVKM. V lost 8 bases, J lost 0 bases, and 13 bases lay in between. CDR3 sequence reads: CASGLVGANYGYTF. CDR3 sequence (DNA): TGTGCCAGCGGGTTGGTCGGGGCTAACTATGGCTACACCTTC.

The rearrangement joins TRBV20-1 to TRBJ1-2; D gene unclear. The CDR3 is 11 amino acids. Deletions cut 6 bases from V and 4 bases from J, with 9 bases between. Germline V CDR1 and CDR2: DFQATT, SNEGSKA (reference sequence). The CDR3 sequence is CSATGPYGYTF. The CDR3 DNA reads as TGCAGTGCGACTGGCCCCTATGGCTACACCTTC.

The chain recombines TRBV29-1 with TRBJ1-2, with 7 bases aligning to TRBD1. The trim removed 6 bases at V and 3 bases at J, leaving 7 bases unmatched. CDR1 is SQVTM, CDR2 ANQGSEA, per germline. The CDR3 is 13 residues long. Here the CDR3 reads CSVRTGFDYGYTF. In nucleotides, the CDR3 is TGCAGCGTGCGGACAGGTTTCGACTATGGCTACACCTTC.

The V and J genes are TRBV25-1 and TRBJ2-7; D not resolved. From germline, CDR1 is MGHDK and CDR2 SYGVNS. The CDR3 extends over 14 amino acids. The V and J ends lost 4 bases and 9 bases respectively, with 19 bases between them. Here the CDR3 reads CASSAPRIRGGQYF. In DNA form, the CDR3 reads TGTGCCAGCAGTGCCCCAAGGATCCGAGGCGGGCAGTACTTC.

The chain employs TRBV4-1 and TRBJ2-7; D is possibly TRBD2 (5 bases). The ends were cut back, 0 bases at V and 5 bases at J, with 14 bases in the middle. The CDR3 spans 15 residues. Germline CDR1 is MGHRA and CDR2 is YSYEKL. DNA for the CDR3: TGCGCCAGCAGCCAAGATCTCAGTGCGGGTGACGAGCAGTACTTC. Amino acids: CASSQDLSAGDEQYF.

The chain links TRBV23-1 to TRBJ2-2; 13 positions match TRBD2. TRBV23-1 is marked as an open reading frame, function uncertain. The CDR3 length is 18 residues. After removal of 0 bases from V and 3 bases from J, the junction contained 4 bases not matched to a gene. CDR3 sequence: CASSQSGTSGAHTGELFF. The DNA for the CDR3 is TGCGCCAGCAGTCAATCCGGGACTAGCGGGGCCCACACCGGGGAGCTGTTTTTT.

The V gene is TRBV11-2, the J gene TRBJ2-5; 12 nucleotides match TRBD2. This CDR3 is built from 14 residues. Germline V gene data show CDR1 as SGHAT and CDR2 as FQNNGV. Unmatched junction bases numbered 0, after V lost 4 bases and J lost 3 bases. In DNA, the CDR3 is TGTGCCAGCAGCTGGACTAGCGGGGAAGAGACCCAGTACTTC. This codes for CASSWTSGEETQYF.

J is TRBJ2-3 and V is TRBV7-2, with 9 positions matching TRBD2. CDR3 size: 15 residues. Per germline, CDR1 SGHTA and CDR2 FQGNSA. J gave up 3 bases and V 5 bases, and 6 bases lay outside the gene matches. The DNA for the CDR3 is TGTGCCAGCAGCCTGTTAGCGGGGGAAACAGATACGCAGTATTTT. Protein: CASSLLAGETDTQYF.

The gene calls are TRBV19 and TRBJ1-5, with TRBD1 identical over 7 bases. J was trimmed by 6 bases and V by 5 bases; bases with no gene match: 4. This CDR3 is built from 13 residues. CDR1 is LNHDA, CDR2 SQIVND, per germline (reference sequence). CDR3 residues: CASSSDRVQPQHF. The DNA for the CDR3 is TGTGCCAGTAGTTCCGACAGGGTTCAGCCCCAGCATTTT.

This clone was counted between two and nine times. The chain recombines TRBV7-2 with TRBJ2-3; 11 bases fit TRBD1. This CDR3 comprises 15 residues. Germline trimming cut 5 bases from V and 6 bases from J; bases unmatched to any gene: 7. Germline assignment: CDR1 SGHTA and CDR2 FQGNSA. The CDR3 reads CASSPRDRGSDTQYF. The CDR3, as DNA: TGTGCCAGCAGCCCACGGGACAGGGGGTCTGATACGCAGTATTTT. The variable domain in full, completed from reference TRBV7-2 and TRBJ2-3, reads GAGVSQSPSNKVTEKGKDVELRCDPISGHTALYWYRQSLGQGLEFLIYFQGNSAPDKSGLPSDRFSAERTGGSVSTLTIQRTQQEDSAVYLCASSPRDRGSDTQYFGPGTRLTVL.

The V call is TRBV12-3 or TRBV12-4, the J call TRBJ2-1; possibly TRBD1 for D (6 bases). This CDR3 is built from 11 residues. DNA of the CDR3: TGTGGAACAGGGTCCTACAATGAGCAGTTCTTC. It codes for CGTGSYNEQFF.

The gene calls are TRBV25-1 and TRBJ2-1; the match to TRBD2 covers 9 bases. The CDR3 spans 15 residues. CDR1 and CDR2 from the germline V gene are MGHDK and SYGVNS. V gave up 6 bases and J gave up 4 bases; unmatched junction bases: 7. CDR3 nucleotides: TGTGCCAGCAGCAAGGGACTAGCAACTTACAATGAGCAGTTCTTC. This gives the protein CASSKGLATYNEQFF. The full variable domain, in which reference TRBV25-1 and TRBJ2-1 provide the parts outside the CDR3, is EADIYQTPRYLVIGTGKKITLECSQTMGHDKMYWYQQDPGMELHLIHYSYGVNSTEKGDLSSESTVSRIRTEHFPLTLESARPSHTSQYLCASSKGLATYNEQFFGPGTRLTVL.

The CDR3 spells CASKQGSQPQHF. Written as DNA, the CDR3 is TGTGCCAGCAAACAGGGGAGTCAGCCCCAGCATTTT. The rearrangement joins TRBV2 to TRBJ1-5; 7 nucleotides match TRBD1. The CDR3 contains 12 residues. Trimming took 7 bases from V and 6 from J; bases not matched to a gene: 3. In germline, CDR1 is SNHLY, CDR2 FYNNEI.

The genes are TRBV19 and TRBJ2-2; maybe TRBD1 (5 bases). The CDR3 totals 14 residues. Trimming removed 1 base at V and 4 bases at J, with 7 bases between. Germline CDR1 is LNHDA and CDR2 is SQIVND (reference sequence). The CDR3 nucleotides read TGTGCCAGTAGTATAGGGACACCCACCGGGGAGCTGTTTTTT. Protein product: CASSIGTPTGELFF.

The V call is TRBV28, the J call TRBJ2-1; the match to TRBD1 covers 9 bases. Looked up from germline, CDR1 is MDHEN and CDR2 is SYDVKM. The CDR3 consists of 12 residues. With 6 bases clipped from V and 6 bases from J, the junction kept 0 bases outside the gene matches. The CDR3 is CASRQGANEQFF. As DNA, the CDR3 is TGTGCCAGCAGACAGGGGGCCAATGAGCAGTTCTTC.

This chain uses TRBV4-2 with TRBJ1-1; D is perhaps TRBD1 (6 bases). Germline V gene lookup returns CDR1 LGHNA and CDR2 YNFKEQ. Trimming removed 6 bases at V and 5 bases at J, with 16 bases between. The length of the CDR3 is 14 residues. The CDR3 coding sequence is TGTGCCAGCAGGGGTACAGGGCCTTCGACTGAAGCTTTCTTT. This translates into CASRGTGPSTEAFF.

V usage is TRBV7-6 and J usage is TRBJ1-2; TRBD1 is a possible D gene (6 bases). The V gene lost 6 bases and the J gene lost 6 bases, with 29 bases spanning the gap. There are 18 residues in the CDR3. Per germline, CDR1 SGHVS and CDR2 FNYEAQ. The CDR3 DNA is TGTGCCAGCAGTCATAAAGGACAGCCGCAAGGTCCCTTCAATGGCTACACCTTC. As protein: CASSHKGQPQGPFNGYTF. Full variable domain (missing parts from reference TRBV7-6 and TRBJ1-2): GAGVSQSPRYKVTKRGQDVALRCDPISGHVSLYWYRQALGQGPEFLTYFNYEAQQDKSGLPNDRFSAERPEGSISTLTIQRTEQRDSAMYRCASSHKGQPQGPFNGYTFGSGTRLTVV.

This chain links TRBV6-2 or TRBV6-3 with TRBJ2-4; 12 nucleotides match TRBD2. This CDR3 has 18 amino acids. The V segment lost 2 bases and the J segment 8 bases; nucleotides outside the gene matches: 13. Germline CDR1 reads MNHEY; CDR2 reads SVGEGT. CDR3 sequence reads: CASSYRPSGGASRDIQYF. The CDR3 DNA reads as TGTGCCAGCAGTTACCGCCCTAGCGGGGGGGCGTCTAGAGACATTCAGTACTTC.

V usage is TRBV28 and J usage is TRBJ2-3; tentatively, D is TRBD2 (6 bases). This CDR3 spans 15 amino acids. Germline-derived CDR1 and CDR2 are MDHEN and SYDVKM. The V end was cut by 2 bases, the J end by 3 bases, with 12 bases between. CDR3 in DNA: TGTGCCAGCAGTTTAATGCGGGGCCGGACAGATACGCAGTATTTT. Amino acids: CASSLMRGRTDTQYF.

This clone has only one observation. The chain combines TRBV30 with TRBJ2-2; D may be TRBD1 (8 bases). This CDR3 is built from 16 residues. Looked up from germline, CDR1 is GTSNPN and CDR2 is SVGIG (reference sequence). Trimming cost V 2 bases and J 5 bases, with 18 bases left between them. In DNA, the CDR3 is TGTGCCTGGAGTTACGGACAGGGCGGGGGAACCGGGGAGCTGTTTTTT. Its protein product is CAWSYGQGGGTGELFF.

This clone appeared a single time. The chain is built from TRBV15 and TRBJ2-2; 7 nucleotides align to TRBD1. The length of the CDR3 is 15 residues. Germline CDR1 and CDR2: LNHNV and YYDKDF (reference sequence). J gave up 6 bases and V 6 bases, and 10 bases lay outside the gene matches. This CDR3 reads CATRRTTGKPGELFF. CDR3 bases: TGTGCCACCAGGAGAACGACAGGGAAGCCCGGGGAGCTGTTTTTT.

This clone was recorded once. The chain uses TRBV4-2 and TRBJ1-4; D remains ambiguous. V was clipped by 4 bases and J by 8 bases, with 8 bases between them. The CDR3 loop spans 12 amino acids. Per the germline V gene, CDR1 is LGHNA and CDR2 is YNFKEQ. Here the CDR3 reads CASSLGGEKLFF. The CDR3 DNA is TGTGCCAGCAGCCTTGGCGGGGAAAAACTGTTTTTT.

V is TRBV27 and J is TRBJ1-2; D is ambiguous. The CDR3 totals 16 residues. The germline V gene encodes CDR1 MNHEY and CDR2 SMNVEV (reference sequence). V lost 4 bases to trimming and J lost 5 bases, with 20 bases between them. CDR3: CASSSLGGQARYGYTF. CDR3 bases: TGTGCCAGCAGTTCCCTAGGCGGGCAGGCGCGTTATGGCTACACCTTC.

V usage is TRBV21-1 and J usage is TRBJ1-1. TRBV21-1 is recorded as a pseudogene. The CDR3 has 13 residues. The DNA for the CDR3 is TGTGCCAGCAGCAAAGCGCTTGGGGGGGAAGCTTTCTTT. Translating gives CASSKALGGEAFF.

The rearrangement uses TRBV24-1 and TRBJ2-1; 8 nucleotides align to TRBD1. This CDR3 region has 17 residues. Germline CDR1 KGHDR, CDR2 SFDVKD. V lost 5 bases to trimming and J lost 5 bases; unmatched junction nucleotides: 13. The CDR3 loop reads CATSALPGQGRDNEQFF. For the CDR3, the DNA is TGTGCCACCAGTGCCCTTCCTGGACAGGGTAGAGACAATGAGCAGTTCTTC.